The sequence of this TCR beta chain was determined in a study of monozygotic twins with inflammatory bowel disease (dated by TCRdb to between 2017 and 2020). Turning to the overall study: The full study comprised 28 monozygotic twin pairs: nine German pairs (four IBD-concordant, five IBD-discordant) and 19 IBD-discordant Danish pairs. The search for disease-associated traits relied mainly on comparing IBD patients with their genetically identical healthy co-twins within discordant pairs. Each individual had, on average, about 151 000 unique TCRalpha sequences and 181 000 unique TCRbeta sequences available for analysis.

Overall results and qualifications from the work: Because patients were on differing immunosuppressive treatments, the repertoires may have picked up extra background noise and inter-individual variability. TCRbeta repertoire diversity, by inverse Simpson index, was decreased in IBD patients compared with their healthy co-twins. The results gave no support for a single strong signal or clonotype linked to IBD. Fewer clonotypes were shared with other individuals by IBD patients than by healthy twins, most markedly in patients showing signs of disease activity. No difference in repertoire similarity was observed between concordant and discordant twins, possibly owing to limited statistical power. The analysis was unable to tell apart different T cell subtypes.

Library creation used 5' RACE. For each TCR library, 3,500 to 4,000 ng of total RNA was used. For each sample, cDNA synthesis was carried out in eight separate reactions using SMARTScribe reverse transcriptase. During cDNA synthesis, unique molecular identifiers containing a 6-nucleotide sample barcode were introduced by template switching. TCRalpha and TCRbeta cDNA was amplified by two nested PCRs of roughly 16 and 10 cycles, with bead purification after each PCR. Before amplification, the cDNA was treated with uracil DNA-glycosylase and purified using the QIAquick PCR purification kit. In the second PCR, Illumina TruSeq-compatible adapters and sample-specific barcodes were added. TapeStation and Qubit were used to check library quality and concentration, and approximately 5 ng of each library went into the pool. Sequencing of pooled libraries was carried out on an Illumina HiSeq2500 single-index Rapid Run using 2 x 100 bp reads and custom sequencing primers. In the authors' own workflow: UMI-based consensus assembly with MiGEC version 1.2.6 was used to correct PCR and sequencing errors. MiXCR version 2.1.1 handled V(D)J alignment, clonotype assembly and CDR3 extraction. Normalisation of gene usage, clonotype sharing and MAIT/NKT TCR abundance was achieved by analysing the top 1000, 10 000 and 20 000 clonotypes per sample. After downsampling to 27 000 UMIs, diversity was calculated as the inverse Simpson index using the vegan R package. Paired Mann-Whitney U tests were applied to discordant twin pairs, with Benjamini-Hochberg correction for multiple testing. Following TCRdb reprocessing, every CDR3 protein sequence forms one entry, and DNA is not provided. Clone size and V and J calls follow TCRdb, not the original study. This specimen's table enumerates nearly 450,000 distinct CDR3 sequences. Of the sample, 2% to 3% falls within the top ten clones.

A roughly 2.7 ml peripheral blood sample was drawn into PAXgene tubes per donor and stored at -80°C. Without T cell sorting, total RNA was isolated from whole blood using the PAXgene blood miRNA kit on an automated QIAcube. Peripheral blood from monozygotic twin pairs who were concordant or discordant for inflammatory bowel disease underwent deep TCRalpha and TCRbeta repertoire profiling using unique molecular barcoding. Smoking habits were recorded for all twin pairs, and each individual was classified as a current, former or never smoker. For this clonotype: The antigen it binds to is not known.

The CDR3 runs 14 residues from the cysteine to the phenylalanine. The entry carries no DNA sequence. CDR1 and CDR2 (MNHNY, SVGAGI) derive from the germline V gene (reference sequence). The V and J segments used are TRBV6-6 and TRBJ1-5. Sequencing was carried out using blood. The TCR comes from a human donor with ulcerative colitis or Crohn's disease, or a healthy co-twin of an affected twin (not recorded which). The CDR3 protein: CASTYSASNQPQHF.